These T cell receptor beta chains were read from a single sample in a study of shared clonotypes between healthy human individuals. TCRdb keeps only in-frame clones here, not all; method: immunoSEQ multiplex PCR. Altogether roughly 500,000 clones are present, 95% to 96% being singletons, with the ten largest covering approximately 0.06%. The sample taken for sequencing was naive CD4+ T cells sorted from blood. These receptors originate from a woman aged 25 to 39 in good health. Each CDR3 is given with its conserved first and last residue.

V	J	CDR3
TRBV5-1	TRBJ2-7	CASSLVSGSEEQYF
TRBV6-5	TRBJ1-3	CASKVSSGNTIYF
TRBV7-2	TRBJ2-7	CATTVTSGGLEQYF
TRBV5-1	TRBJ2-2	CASSISGELFF
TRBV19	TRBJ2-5	CASTRTGASGRAGETQYF
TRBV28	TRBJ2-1	CASSLSSQEQFF
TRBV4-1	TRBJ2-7	CASSQSGTSALYEQYF
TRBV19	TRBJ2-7	CASSITFPYEQYF
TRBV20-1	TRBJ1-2	CSARSQGAYTF
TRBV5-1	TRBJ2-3	CASSSGLAGVVGTDTQYF
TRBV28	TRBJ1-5	CASRFAGARNQPQHF
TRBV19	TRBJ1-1	CASSTRENTEAFF
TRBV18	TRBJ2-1	CASSPLSGVWYNEQFF
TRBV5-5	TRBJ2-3	CASSPGRLITDTQYF
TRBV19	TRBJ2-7	CASSTGLIYEQYF
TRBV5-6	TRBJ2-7	CASSLAGYRYEQYF
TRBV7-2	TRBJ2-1	CASSILAGTSYNEQFF
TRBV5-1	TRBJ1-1	CASSLQGWEAFF
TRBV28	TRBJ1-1	CALGGETEAFF
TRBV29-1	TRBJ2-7	CSVERTGVKGEQYF
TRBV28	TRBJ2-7	CASSSTTYEQYF
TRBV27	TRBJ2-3	CASSSIAGVGTDTQYF
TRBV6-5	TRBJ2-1	CASSFRPRSYNEQFF
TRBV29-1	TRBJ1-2	CSVQDRTSLPPLGYTF
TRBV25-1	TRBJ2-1	CASSESAGYNEQFF
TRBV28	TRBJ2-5	CASSFLVSGGKTQYF
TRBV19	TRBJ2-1	CASNPRTSGSSYNEQFF